The 26 T cell receptor beta chains listed next were all sequenced from one sample in a study of cytomegalovirus exposure and HLA in healthy donors. The primer mix had 60 Vbeta and 13 Jbeta primers. Assay: immunoSEQ multiplex PCR; the TCRdb copy retains only in-frame clones and omits some. In the table there are fewer than 200,000 clones, 75% to 85% of which are singletons. The sequenced sample was PBMCs. These TCRs come from a girl aged 2-15 years in good health and CMV-seropositive.

This chain links TRBV19 with TRBJ1-5; D unclear. CDR3 size: 17 residues. Germline V CDR1 and CDR2: LNHDA, SQIVND (reference sequence). V was shortened by 2 bases and J by 4 bases, with 18 bases between the two germline ends. The CDR3 DNA follows: TGTGCCAGTAGTATAAAGTTTCCGGGAGGGAGTAATCAGCCCCAGCATTTT. It encodes CASSIKFPGGSNQPQHF. Full variable domain (rest looked up from reference TRBV19 and TRBJ1-5): DGGITQSPKYLFRKEGQNVTLSCEQNLNHDAMYWYRQDPGQGLRLIYYSQIVNDFQKGDIAEGYSVSREKKESFPLTVTSAQKNPTAFYLCASSIKFPGGSNQPQHFGDGTRLSIL.

The V call is TRBV10-3, the J call TRBJ2-1, with a weak D call TRBD1 (6 bases). Germline CDR1 is ENHRY and CDR2 is SYGVKD. V lost 0 bases to trimming and J lost 9 bases, with 12 bases between them. There are 14 residues in the CDR3. The CDR3 DNA reads TGTGCCATCAGTGAGTCTAGGGACAAGACTGAGCAGTTCTTC. It translates to CAISESRDKTEQFF.

In its sample, this clone was seen a few times. The chain employs TRBV7-9 and TRBJ2-1; the D gene is possibly TRBD1 (5 bases). Per germline, CDR1 SEHNR and CDR2 FQNEAQ (reference sequence). V lost 1 base to trimming and J lost 8 bases, with 12 bases between them. The length of the CDR3 is 14 residues. CDR3 sequence reads: CASSLGRLRDEQFF. The CDR3 nucleotides read TGTGCCAGCAGCTTAGGTAGACTCAGGGATGAGCAGTTCTTC. Together with reference TRBV7-9 and TRBJ2-1, the CDR3 gives the full variable domain: DTGVSQNPRHKITKRGQNVTFRCDPISEHNRLYWYRQTLGQGPEFLTYFQNEAQLEKSRLLSDRFSAERPKGSFSTLEIQRTEQGDSAMYLCASSLGRLRDEQFFGPGTRLTVL.

The chain employs TRBV18 and TRBJ2-2, with D perhaps matching TRBD1 (6 bases). Trimming removed 4 bases at V and 4 bases at J, with 13 bases between. Germline V gene data show CDR1 as KGHSH and CDR2 as LQKENI. The CDR3 runs 15 residues. This CDR3 reads CASSQRQERTGELFF. The CDR3 DNA reads TGTGCCAGCTCACAACGACAGGAGCGCACCGGGGAGCTGTTTTTT. Variable domain in full (rest from reference TRBV18 and TRBJ2-2): NAGVMQNPRHLVRRRGQEARLRCSPMKGHSHVYWYRQLPEEGLKFMVYLQKENIIDESGMPKERFSAEFPKEGPSILRIQQVVRGDSAAYFCASSQRQERTGELFFGEGSRLTVL.

The V and J genes are TRBV30 and TRBJ2-5; D possibly corresponds to TRBD1 (8 bases). The germline CDR1 and CDR2 sequences are GTSNPN and SVGIG (reference sequence). Trimming removed 0 bases at V and 4 bases at J, with 12 bases between. CDR3 length equals 14 residues. CDR3 protein: CAWSVQGGLETQYF. CDR3 bases: TGTGCCTGGAGTGTACAGGGGGGGCTAGAGACCCAGTACTTC. Full variable domain (missing parts from reference TRBV30 and TRBJ2-5): SQTIHQWPATLVQPVGSPLSLECTVEGTSNPNLYWYRQAAGRGLQLLFYSVGIGQISSEVPQNLSASRPQDRQFILSSKKLLLSDSGFYLCAWSVQGGLETQYFGPGTRLLVL.

The gene calls are TRBV9 and TRBJ1-2, with 8 bases identical to TRBD1. This CDR3 spans 15 amino acids. V shed 3 bases and J 0 bases; nucleotides not matched to a gene: 4. Germline V lookup: CDR1 SGDLS, CDR2 YYNGEE. The CDR3 DNA follows: TGTGCCAGCAGCGAAACAGGGGGGTCTAACTATGGCTACACCTTC. This translates into CASSETGGSNYGYTF.

This clone appeared once. Here the CDR3 reads CASSESQGTQYF. The CDR3 DNA sequence: TGCGCCAGCAGTGAGTCTCAGGGGACCCAGTACTTC. The chain joins TRBV10-1 to TRBJ2-5, with a weak D call TRBD1 (5 bases). The length of the CDR3 is 12 residues. The V end was cut by 0 bases, the J end by 7 bases, with 6 bases between. CDR1 is WNHNN, CDR2 SYGVQD, per germline (reference sequence).

This rearrangement joins TRBV6-5 to TRBJ1-1; D is undetermined. V shed 2 bases and J shed 3 bases, with 16 bases lying between them. Per the germline V gene, CDR1 is MNHEY and CDR2 is SVGAGI. This CDR3 contains 16 residues. The CDR3, as DNA: TGTGCCAGCAGTTACACCCCTACAGTGGTGCACACTGAAGCTTTCTTT. Its protein is CASSYTPTVVHTEAFF.

The chain recombines TRBV30 with TRBJ2-5, with D possibly being TRBD1 (6 bases). CDR1 is GTSNPN, CDR2 SVGIG, per germline (reference sequence). V was shortened by 0 bases and J by 0 bases, with 11 bases between the two germline ends. This CDR3 is built from 15 residues. The CDR3 spells CAWSVQGHYQETQYF. The CDR3, as DNA: TGTGCCTGGAGTGTACAGGGACACTACCAAGAGACCCAGTACTTC.

This sequence joins TRBV19 and TRBJ2-2; 9 bases align to TRBD1. V shed 9 bases and J 6 bases; nucleotides not matched to a gene: 8. The germline V gene encodes CDR1 LNHDA and CDR2 SQIVND (reference sequence). The CDR3 has 14 residues. Here the CDR3 DNA reads TGTGCCAGGAAGAGGACAGGGGAGGCCGGGGAGCTGTTTTTT. It is translated as CARKRTGEAGELFF.

The chain links TRBV30 to TRBJ1-2, with unresolved D. The V gene's germline CDR1 is GTSNPN and CDR2 SVGIG (reference sequence). V lost 2 bases to trimming and J lost 6 bases, with 13 bases between them. The CDR3 has 13 residues. The CDR3 reads CAWSYRELDGYTF. The CDR3 DNA sequence: TGTGCCTGGAGTTATCGGGAGCTCGATGGCTACACCTTC.

This clone was recorded a few times. This chain links TRBV9 with TRBJ1-1; 8 bases line up with TRBD1. The CDR3 loop spans 15 amino acids. The germline CDR1 and CDR2 sequences are SGDLS and YYNGEE. Germline trimming cut 1 base from V and 0 bases from J; bases unmatched to any gene: 2. The DNA of the CDR3 is TGTGCCAGCAGCGTACAGGGGGCGATGAACACTGAAGCTTTCTTT. It encodes CASSVQGAMNTEAFF.

This chain uses TRBV14 with TRBJ1-4; 7 nucleotides line up with TRBD1. The CDR3 runs 18 residues. V lost 0 bases, J lost 0 bases, and 7 bases stayed unmatched. CDR1 is SGHDN and CDR2 is FVKESK in the germline V gene. Here the CDR3 reads CASSQDRGGSPTNEKLFF. In DNA, the CDR3 is TGTGCCAGCAGCCAAGATCGAGGGGGCTCTCCAACTAATGAAAAACTGTTTTTT.

This rearrangement joins TRBV16 to TRBJ1-1, with 7 bases lining up with TRBD1. V was pared by 2 bases and J by 3 bases, with 15 bases of the junction left unmatched. The CDR3 length is 18 residues. The V gene's germline CDR1 is KGHSY and CDR2 FQNENV. The CDR3 DNA reads as TGTGCCAGCAGCCAAACCCTCCCCCAAAGGGGGCTGGACACTGAAGCTTTCTTT. It translates to CASSQTLPQRGLDTEAFF.

This sequence joins TRBV28 and TRBJ1-1; a weak D match, TRBD1 (5 bases). The CDR3 length is 16 residues. The V and J ends lost 6 bases and 0 bases respectively, with 17 bases between them. The germline CDR1 and CDR2 sequences are MDHEN and SYDVKM. Here the CDR3 reads CASSRMPGHLNTEAFF. CDR3 in DNA: TGTGCCAGCAGCCGAATGCCCGGACATTTGAACACTGAAGCTTTCTTT.

This clone was observed a handful of times. The chain carries TRBV30 and TRBJ1-5; D gene ambiguous. This CDR3 has 13 residues. The V end lost 3 bases, the J end lost 4 bases, and 10 bases lay between the germline ends. Germline-derived CDR1 and CDR2 are GTSNPN and SVGIG (reference sequence). CDR3 nucleotide sequence: TGTGCCTGGAGGGGGAGTACGAATCAGCCCCAGCATTTT. Its translation is CAWRGSTNQPQHF.

The chain joins TRBV5-4 to TRBJ2-5; tentatively, D is TRBD1 (5 bases). V was clipped by 0 bases and J by 0 bases, with 6 bases between them. This CDR3 has 14 residues. Germline-derived CDR1 and CDR2 are SGHNT and YYREEE (reference sequence). DNA of the CDR3: TGTGCCAGCAGCTTGGGACAGAACCAAGAGACCCAGTACTTC. It encodes CASSLGQNQETQYF. Looking up the rest from reference TRBV5-4 and TRBJ2-5 gives the full variable domain: ETGVTQSPTHLIKTRGQQVTLRCSSQSGHNTVSWYQQALGQGPQFIFQYYREEENGRGNFPPRFSGLQFPNYSSELNVNALELDDSALYLCASSLGQNQETQYFGPGTRLLVL.

Concerning this clone: Germline and junction disagree at one end, which may indicate a read error. The J gene is TRBJ2-1, the V gene TRBV5-1; 8 bases line up with TRBD2. The CDR3 is 19 residues long. Looked up from germline, CDR1 is SGHRS and CDR2 is YFSETQ. The CDR3 DNA sequence: TGCGCCAGCACCTTGGCGGCTAGCGGGTGGCTCCTCTCCTACAATGAGCAGTTCTTC. It encodes CASTLAASGWLLSYNEQFF.

The rearrangement links TRBV25-1 to TRBJ2-4; the D is unclear. CDR3 size: 13 residues. The V end was cut by 3 bases, the J end by 5 bases, with 8 bases between. Germline loops: CDR1 MGHDK, CDR2 SYGVNS. The CDR3 DNA is TGTGCCAGCAGTGACCCGAGCGAAAACATTCAGTACTTC. This encodes CASSDPSENIQYF.

V is TRBV2 and J is TRBJ2-1; 7 bases match TRBD2. The length of the CDR3 is 15 residues. Trimming at V came to 6 bases and at J to 1 base, leaving 6 bases not matched to a gene. The germline CDR1 and CDR2 sequences are SNHLY and FYNNEI. The CDR3 DNA follows: TGTGCCAGCAGCTGGGGACTAAAATCCTACAATGAGCAGTTCTTC. Amino acids: CASSWGLKSYNEQFF.

V is TRBV29-1 and J is TRBJ2-3; D gene uncertain. The V gene's germline CDR1 is SQVTM and CDR2 ANQGSEA. Trimming removed 0 bases from V and 0 bases from J, with 19 bases in between. This CDR3 contains 18 residues. CDR3 region: CSVEDKRGSPFSTDTQYF. The CDR3 nucleotides read TGCAGCGTTGAAGACAAGCGCGGAAGTCCCTTTAGCACAGATACGCAGTATTTT.

The chain couples TRBV19 to TRBJ2-5; TRBD1 agrees at 9 bases. The CDR3 is 15 amino acids. The junction had 7 bases not matched to a gene; V was cut back by 6 bases and J by 2 bases. Germline values: CDR1 LNHDA, CDR2 SQIVND (reference sequence). This CDR3 reads CASSPEDRGQETQYF. The CDR3 DNA follows: TGTGCCAGTAGCCCCGAGGACAGGGGACAAGAGACCCAGTACTTC.

In this sample, this clone turned up once. The chain links TRBV9 to TRBJ2-3; weak D call: TRBD2 (6 bases). The germline V gene has CDR1 SGDLS and CDR2 YYNGEE. The CDR3 runs 15 residues. Trimming removed 0 bases from V and 4 bases from J, with 12 bases in between. The CDR3 here is CASSVAGAGADTQYF. The CDR3 nucleotides read TGTGCCAGCAGCGTAGCGGGAGCGGGCGCAGATACGCAGTATTTT.

This clone was observed once. This chain joins TRBV4-1 and TRBJ2-3, with 8 bases fitting TRBD2. The V and J ends lost 0 bases and 3 bases, in that order; junction bases with no gene match: 11. There are 18 residues in the CDR3. Germline lookup yields CDR1 MGHRA and CDR2 YSYEKL. CDR3: CASSQEGAGALVTDTQYF. In DNA, the CDR3 is TGCGCCAGCAGCCAAGAGGGAGCGGGAGCCCTGGTAACAGATACGCAGTATTTT.

This clone was seen more than once but under ten times. V gene TRBV6-1 combines with J gene TRBJ2-1, with D maybe TRBD2 (5 bases). Germline-derived CDR1 and CDR2 are MNHNS and SASEGT. The CDR3 extends over 15 amino acids. Deletions cut 5 bases from V and 4 bases from J, with 15 bases between. CDR3 nucleotides: TGTGCCAGCAGTCCTGAGGGTCAGGCTTACAATGAGCAGTTCTTC. Translation: CASSPEGQAYNEQFF.

There are a few counts of this clone. V is TRBV7-6 and J is TRBJ2-3; D perhaps matches TRBD1 (8 bases). This CDR3 is 16 amino acids long. Germline values: CDR1 SGHVS, CDR2 FNYEAQ. V was cut by 3 bases and J by 1 base, with 14 bases left in between. DNA of the CDR3: TGTGCCAGCAGCTTTGGACAGGGAGGGGGCACAGATACGCAGTATTTT. This gives the protein CASSFGQGGGTDTQYF.